This T cell receptor beta chain stems from a study of control samples from healthy donors and cancer patients. Generated by immunoSEQ multiplex PCR, the TCRdb table keeps only in-frame clones and is missing some. This table holds 150,000 or so clones, 93% found once. On this clone: At one end, the junction sequence differs from germline, possibly due to a read error.

There are 13 residues in the CDR3. Germline CDR1 reads MGHDK; CDR2 reads SYGVNS. This sequence originates from a man aged 18 to 35 in good health. The source material was blood. This chain uses TRBV25-1 with TRBJ2-2, with no clear D. This CDR3 reads CASGDIYTGELFF. In DNA form, the CDR3 reads TGTGCCAGCGGTGACATTTACACCGGGGAGCTGTTTTTT.